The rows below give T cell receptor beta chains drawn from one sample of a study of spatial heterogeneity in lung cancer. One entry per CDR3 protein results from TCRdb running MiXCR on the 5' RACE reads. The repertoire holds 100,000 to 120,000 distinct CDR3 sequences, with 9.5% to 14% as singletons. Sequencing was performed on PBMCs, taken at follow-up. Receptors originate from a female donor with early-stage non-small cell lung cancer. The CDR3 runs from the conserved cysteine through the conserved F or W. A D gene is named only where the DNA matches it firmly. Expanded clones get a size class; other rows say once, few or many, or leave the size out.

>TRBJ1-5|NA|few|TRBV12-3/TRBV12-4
CASSPRGEYSNQPQHF
TGTGCCAGCAGTCCGAGGGGGGAATATAGCAATCAGCCCCAGCATTTT
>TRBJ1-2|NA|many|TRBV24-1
CATSDSRRPTNYGYTF
TGTGCCACCAGTGATTCCCGGAGACCGACAAACTATGGCTACACCTTC
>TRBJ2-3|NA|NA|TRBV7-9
CAGRNTDTQYF
TGTGCCGGACGGAACACAGATACGCAGTATTTT
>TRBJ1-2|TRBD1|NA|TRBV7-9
CASSPQDRAGYTF
TGTGCCAGCAGCCCCCAGGACAGGGCTGGCTACACCTTC
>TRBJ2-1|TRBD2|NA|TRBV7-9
CASSRAGLAANNEQFF
TGTGCCAGCAGCAGAGCCGGACTAGCGGCGAACAATGAGCAGTTCTTC
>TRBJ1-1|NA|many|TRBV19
CASRAFTEAFF
TGTGCCAGTAGGGCCTTCACTGAAGCTTTCTTT
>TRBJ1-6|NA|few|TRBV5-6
CASSLGRKGSPLHF
TGTGCCAGCAGCTTGGGACGGAAGGGTTCACCCCTCCACTTT
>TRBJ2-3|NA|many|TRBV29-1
CSVAGTSTDTQYF
TGCAGCGTTGCTGGCACTAGCACAGATACGCAGTATTTT
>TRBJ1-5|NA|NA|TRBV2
CASSEERLSNQPQHF
TGTGCCAGCAGTGAGGAGCGGCTCAGCAATCAGCCCCAGCATTTT
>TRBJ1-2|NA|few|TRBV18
CASSPDGTGYTF
TGTGCCAGCTCACCCGACGGCACTGGCTACACCTTC
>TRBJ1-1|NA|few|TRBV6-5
CASSSPGSGLNTEAFF
TGTGCCAGCAGTTCTCCAGGGAGTGGTCTGAACACTGAAGCTTTCTTT
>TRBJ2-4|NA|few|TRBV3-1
CASSQGWRSLAKNIQYF
TGTGCCAGCAGCCAAGGGTGGCGGAGCCTAGCCAAAAACATTCAGTACTTC
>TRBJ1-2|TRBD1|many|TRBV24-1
CATSDGNQGADYGYTF
TGTGCCACCAGTGATGGGAATCAGGGGGCTGACTATGGCTACACCTTC
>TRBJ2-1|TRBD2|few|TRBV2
CASRDPLRAGEGNEQFF
TGTGCCAGCAGAGACCCATTGAGAGCGGGAGAGGGCAATGAGCAGTTCTTC
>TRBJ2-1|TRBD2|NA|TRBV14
CASRRSGQHNEQFF
TGTGCCAGCAGACGTAGCGGGCAACACAATGAGCAGTTCTTC
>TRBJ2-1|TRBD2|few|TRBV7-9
CASSLRLAGAPHEQFF
TGTGCCAGCAGCCTACGACTAGCGGGAGCCCCCCATGAGCAGTTCTTC
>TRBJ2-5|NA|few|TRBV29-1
CSVDRDGGETQYF
TGCAGCGTTGACCGCGATGGGGGAGAGACCCAGTACTTC
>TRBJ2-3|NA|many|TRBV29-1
CSVTDRSSTDTQYF
TGCAGCGTGACCGACAGGTCTAGCACAGATACGCAGTATTTT
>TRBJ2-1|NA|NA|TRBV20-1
CSARDARTGRNEQFF
TGCAGTGCTAGAGATGCCAGAACAGGGCGGAATGAGCAGTTCTTC
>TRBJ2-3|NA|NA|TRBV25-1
CASSELEGTDTQYF
TGTGCCAGCAGTGAATTGGAGGGAACAGATACGCAGTATTTT
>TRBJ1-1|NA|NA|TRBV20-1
CSANRVHSTEAFF
TGCAGTGCTAACAGGGTACACTCCACTGAAGCTTTCTTT
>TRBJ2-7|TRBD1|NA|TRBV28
CASSTDRGRFKYF
TGTGCCAGCAGTACCGACAGGGGGCGTTTCAAGTACTTC
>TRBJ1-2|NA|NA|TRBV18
CASSPESYSYGYTF
TGTGCCAGCTCACCAGAGAGCTATAGCTATGGCTACACCTTC
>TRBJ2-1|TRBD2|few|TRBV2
CASRDSGRAHNEQFF
TGTGCCAGCAGAGATAGCGGGAGGGCCCACAATGAGCAGTTCTTC
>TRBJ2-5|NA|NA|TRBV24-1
CATSGWDNQETQYF
TGTGCCACCAGTGGGTGGGACAACCAAGAGACCCAGTACTTC
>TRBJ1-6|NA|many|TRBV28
CASSPRWPPLHF
TGTGCCAGCAGTCCGCGCTGGCCACCCCTCCACTTT
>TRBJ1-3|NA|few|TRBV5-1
CASSPREGSSGNTIYF
TGCGCCAGCAGCCCCCGGGAGGGTTCTTCTGGAAACACCATATATTTT
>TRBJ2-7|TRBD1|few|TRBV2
CASSGAGGSYEQYF
TGTGCCAGCAGTGGGGCAGGGGGCTCCTACGAGCAGTACTTC
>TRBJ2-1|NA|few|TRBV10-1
CATSEGTYNEQFF
TGCGCCACCTCTGAAGGAACCTACAATGAGCAGTTCTTC
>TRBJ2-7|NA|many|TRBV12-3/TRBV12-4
CASRTSGRSYEQYF
TGTGCCAGCAGAACCTCAGGGAGGAGCTACGAGCAGTACTTC
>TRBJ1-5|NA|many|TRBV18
CASSTGGSGNQPQHF
TGTGCCAGCTCGACAGGAGGCAGCGGCAATCAGCCCCAGCATTTT
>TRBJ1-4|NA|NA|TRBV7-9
CASSPLSGINEKLFF
TGTGCCAGCAGCCCCTTGAGCGGGATAAATGAAAAACTGTTTTTT
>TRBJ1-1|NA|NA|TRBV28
CASSPAIGGTEAFF
TGTGCCAGCAGCCCGGCGATCGGAGGCACTGAAGCTTTCTTT
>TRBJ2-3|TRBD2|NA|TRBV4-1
CASSQDRAGVGTDTQYF
TGCGCCAGCAGCCAAGATCGCGCGGGAGTTGGCACAGATACGCAGTATTTT
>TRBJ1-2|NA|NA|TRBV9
CASSVVAGPSGGYTF
TGTGCCAGCAGCGTAGTGGCAGGGCCCTCTGGGGGCTACACCTTC
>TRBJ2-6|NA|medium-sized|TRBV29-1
CSVEGPGANVLTF
TGCAGCGTTGAAGGGCCTGGGGCCAACGTCCTGACTTTC
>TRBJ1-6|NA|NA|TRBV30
CAWSFSGQFNSPLHF
TGTGCCTGGAGTTTCAGTGGACAGTTCAATTCACCCCTCCACTTT
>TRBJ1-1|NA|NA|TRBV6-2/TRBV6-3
CASSYSGRRNTEAFF
TGTGCCAGCAGTTACTCCGGCAGGCGAAACACTGAAGCTTTCTTT
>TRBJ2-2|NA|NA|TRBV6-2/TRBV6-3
CASSYSDTTTGELFF
TGTGCCAGCAGTTACTCGGACACTACAACCGGGGAGCTGTTTTTT
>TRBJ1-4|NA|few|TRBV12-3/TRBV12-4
CASSKRAEKLFF
TGTGCCAGCAGTAAGAGAGCGGAAAAACTGTTTTTT
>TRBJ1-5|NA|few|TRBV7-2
CASSLTPGGSQPQHF
TGTGCCAGCAGCTTAACCCCCGGTGGTTCTCAGCCCCAGCATTTT
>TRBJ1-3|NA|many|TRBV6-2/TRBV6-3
CASSYGISVRGSGNTIYF
TGTGCCAGCAGTTACGGAATATCCGTTCGGGGCTCTGGAAACACCATATATTTT
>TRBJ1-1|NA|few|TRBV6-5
CASSYTNTAGVMNTEAFF
TGTGCCAGCAGTTACACCAACACAGCAGGGGTCATGAACACTGAAGCTTTCTTT
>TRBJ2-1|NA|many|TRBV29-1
CSVGVRSLYNEQFF
TGCAGCGTCGGGGTTCGGAGTCTATACAATGAGCAGTTCTTC
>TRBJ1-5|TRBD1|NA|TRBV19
CASRDPGQYNQPQHF
TGTGCCAGTAGGGACCCGGGACAGTACAATCAGCCCCAGCATTTT
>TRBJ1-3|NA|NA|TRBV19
CASSISHRGNTIYF
TGTGCCAGTAGTATCTCCCATAGAGGAAACACCATATATTTT
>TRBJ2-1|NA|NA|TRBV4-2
CASSQAVVSSYNEQFF
TGTGCCAGCAGCCAAGCTGTAGTCAGCTCCTACAATGAGCAGTTCTTC
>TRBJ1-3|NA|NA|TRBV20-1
CSARAFSAAGNTIYF
TGCAGTGCTAGGGCTTTTAGTGCCGCTGGAAACACCATATATTTT
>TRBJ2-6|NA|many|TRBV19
CASSLDPYSGANVLTF
TGTGCCAGTAGTCTGGACCCTTACTCTGGGGCCAACGTCCTGACTTTC
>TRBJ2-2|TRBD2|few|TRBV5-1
CASQPGEGNTGELFF
TGCGCCAGCCAGCCGGGGGAGGGAAACACCGGGGAGCTGTTTTTT
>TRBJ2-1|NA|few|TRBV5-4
CASSTGQFNEQFF
TGTGCCAGCTCCACGGGACAATTCAATGAGCAGTTCTTC
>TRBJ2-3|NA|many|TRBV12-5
CASSRESYSTDTQYF
TGTGCTAGTTCACGGGAGAGCTATAGCACAGATACGCAGTATTTT
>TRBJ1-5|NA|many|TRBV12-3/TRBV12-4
CASSLQTGDPAQHF
TGTGCCAGCAGTCTACAGACAGGCGACCCGGCCCAGCATTTT
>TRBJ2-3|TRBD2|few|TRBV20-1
CSASTGLAGVDTQYF
TGCAGTGCAAGTACGGGACTAGCGGGAGTAGATACGCAGTATTTT
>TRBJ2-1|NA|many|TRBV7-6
CASSERPYEQFF
TGTGCCAGCAGCGAGCGACCTTATGAGCAGTTCTTC
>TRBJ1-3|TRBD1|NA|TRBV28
CASSPGQGVDHSGNTIYF
TGTGCCAGCAGTCCCGGACAGGGGGTCGACCACTCTGGAAACACCATATATTTT
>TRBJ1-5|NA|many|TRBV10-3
CAISSEGGEGNQPQHF
TGTGCCATCAGTTCGGAAGGGGGAGAGGGCAATCAGCCCCAGCATTTT
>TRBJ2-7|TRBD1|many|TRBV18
CASSIGQVGSYEQYF
TGTGCCAGCTCAATAGGACAGGTGGGCTCCTACGAGCAGTACTTC
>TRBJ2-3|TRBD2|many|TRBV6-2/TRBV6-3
CASRSTGTSGGTNTQYF
TGTGCCAGCAGGTCAACAGGGACTAGCGGAGGCACGAATACGCAGTATTTT